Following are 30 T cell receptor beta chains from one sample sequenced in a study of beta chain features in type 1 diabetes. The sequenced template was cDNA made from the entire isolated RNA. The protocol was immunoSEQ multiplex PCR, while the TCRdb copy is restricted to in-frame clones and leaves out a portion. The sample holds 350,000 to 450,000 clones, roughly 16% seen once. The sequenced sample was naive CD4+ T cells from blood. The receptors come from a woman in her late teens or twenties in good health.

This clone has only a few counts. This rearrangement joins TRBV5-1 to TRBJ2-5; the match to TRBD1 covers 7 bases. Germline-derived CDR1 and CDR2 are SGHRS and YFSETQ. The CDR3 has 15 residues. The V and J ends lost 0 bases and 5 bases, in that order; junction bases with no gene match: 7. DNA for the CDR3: TGCGCCAGCAGCTTGGGGGGACAGTCCGGGGAGACCCAGTACTTC. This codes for CASSLGGQSGETQYF. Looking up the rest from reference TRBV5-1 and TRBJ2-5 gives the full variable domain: KAGVTQTPRYLIKTRGQQVTLSCSPISGHRSVSWYQQTPGQGLQFLFEYFSETQRNKGNFPGRFSGRQFSNSRSEMNVSTLELGDSALYLCASSLGGQSGETQYFGPGTRLLVL.

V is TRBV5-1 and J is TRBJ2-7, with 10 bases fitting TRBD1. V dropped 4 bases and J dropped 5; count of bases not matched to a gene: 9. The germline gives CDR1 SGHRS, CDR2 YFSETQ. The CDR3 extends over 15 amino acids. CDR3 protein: CASSPTGTGVHEQYF. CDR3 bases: TGCGCCAGCAGCCCAACCGGGACAGGGGTTCACGAGCAGTACTTC. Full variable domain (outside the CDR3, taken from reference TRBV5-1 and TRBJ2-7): KAGVTQTPRYLIKTRGQQVTLSCSPISGHRSVSWYQQTPGQGLQFLFEYFSETQRNKGNFPGRFSGRQFSNSRSEMNVSTLELGDSALYLCASSPTGTGVHEQYFGPGTRLTVT.

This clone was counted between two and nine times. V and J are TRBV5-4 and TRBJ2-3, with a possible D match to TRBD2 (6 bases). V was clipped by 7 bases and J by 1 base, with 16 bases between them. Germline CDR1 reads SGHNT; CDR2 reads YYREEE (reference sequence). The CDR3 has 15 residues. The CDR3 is CASAGRREGTDTQYF. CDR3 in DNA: TGTGCCAGCGCGGGACGGCGGGAAGGCACAGATACGCAGTATTTT.

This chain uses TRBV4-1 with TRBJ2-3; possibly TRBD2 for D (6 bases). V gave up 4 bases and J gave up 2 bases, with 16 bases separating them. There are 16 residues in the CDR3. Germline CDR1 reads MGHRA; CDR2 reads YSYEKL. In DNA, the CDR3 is TGCGCCAGCAGCCGTGCCTTTAGCGGAAACACAGATACGCAGTATTTT. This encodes CASSRAFSGNTDTQYF.

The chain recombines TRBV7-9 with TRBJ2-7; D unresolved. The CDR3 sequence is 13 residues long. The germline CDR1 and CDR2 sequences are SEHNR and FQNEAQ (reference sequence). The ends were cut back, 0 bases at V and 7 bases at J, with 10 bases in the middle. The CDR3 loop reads CASSLAGVEEQYF. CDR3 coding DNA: TGTGCCAGCAGCTTAGCTGGAGTTGAAGAGCAGTACTTC.

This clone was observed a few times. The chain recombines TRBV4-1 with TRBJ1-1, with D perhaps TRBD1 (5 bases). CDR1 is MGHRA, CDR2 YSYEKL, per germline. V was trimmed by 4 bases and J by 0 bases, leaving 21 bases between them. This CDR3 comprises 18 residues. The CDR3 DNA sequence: TGCGCCAGCAGCCCACCTTCCAGGGCAACAAACCTGAACACTGAAGCTTTCTTT. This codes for CASSPPSRATNLNTEAFF.

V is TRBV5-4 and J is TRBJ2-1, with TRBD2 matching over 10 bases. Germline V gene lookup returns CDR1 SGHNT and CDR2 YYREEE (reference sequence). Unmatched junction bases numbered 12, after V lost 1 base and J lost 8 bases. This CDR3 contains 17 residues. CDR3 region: CASSLSALAGVVDEQFF. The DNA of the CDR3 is TGTGCCAGCAGCTTGTCTGCCCTAGCGGGAGTTGTAGATGAGCAGTTCTTC.

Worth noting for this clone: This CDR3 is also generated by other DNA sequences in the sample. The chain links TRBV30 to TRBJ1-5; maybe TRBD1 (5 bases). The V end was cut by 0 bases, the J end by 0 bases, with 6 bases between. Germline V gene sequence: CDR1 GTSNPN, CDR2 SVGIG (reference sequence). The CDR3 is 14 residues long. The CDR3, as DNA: TGTGCCTGGAGTGTCGGGGGTAGCAATCAGCCCCAGCATTTT. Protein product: CAWSVGGSNQPQHF.

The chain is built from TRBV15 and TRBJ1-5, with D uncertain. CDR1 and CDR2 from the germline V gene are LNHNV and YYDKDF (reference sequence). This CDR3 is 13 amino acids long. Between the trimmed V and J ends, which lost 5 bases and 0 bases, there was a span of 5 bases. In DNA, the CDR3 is TGTGCCACCAGCCAGAATAGCAATCAGCCCCAGCATTTT. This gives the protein CATSQNSNQPQHF.

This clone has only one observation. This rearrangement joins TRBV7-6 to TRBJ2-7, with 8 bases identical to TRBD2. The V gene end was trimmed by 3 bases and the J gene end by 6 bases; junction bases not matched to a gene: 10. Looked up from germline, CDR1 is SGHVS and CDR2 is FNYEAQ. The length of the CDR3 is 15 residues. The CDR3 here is CASSFGSAGGTEQYF. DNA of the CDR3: TGTGCCAGCAGCTTTGGGTCGGCGGGAGGAACCGAGCAGTACTTC.

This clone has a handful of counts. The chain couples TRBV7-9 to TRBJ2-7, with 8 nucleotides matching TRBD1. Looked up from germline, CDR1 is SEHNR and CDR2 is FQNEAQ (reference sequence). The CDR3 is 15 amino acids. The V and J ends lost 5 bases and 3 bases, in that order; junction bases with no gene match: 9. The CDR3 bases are TGTGCCAGCAGCGACCGGGACAGGAAAAGCTACGAGCAGTACTTC. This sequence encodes CASSDRDRKSYEQYF. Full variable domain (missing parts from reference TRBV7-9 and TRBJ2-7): DTGVSQNPRHKITKRGQNVTFRCDPISEHNRLYWYRQTLGQGPEFLTYFQNEAQLEKSRLLSDRFSAERPKGSFSTLEIQRTEQGDSAMYLCASSDRDRKSYEQYFGPGTRLTVT.

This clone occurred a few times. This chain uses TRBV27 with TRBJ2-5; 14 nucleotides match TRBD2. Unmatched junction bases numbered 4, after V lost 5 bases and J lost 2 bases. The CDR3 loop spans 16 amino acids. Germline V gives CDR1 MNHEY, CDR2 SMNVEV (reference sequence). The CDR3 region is CASSQGLAGGQETQYF. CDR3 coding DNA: TGTGCCAGCAGTCAAGGACTAGCGGGAGGACAAGAGACCCAGTACTTC.

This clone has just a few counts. The CDR3 is CASSEVGQGNYEQYF. The CDR3 DNA reads as TGTGCCAGCAGTGAAGTGGGACAGGGTAACTACGAGCAGTACTTC. V gene TRBV6-1 combines with J gene TRBJ2-7, with 9 bases aligning to TRBD1. V shed 1 base and J 3 bases; nucleotides not matched to a gene: 4. This CDR3 spans 15 amino acids. CDR1 and CDR2 (germline): MNHNS, SASEGT.

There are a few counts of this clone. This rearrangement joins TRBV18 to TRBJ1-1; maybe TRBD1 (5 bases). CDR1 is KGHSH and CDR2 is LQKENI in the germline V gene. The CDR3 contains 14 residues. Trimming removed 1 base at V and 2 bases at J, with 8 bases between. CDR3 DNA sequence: TGTGCCAGCTCACCACGCAGGGATAACACTGAAGCTTTCTTT. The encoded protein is CASSPRRDNTEAFF.

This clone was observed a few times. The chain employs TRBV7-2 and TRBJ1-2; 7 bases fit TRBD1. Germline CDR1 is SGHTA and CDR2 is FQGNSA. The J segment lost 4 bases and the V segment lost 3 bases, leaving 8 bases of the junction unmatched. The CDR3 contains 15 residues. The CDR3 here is CASSFPGQTIYGYTF. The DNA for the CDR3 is TGTGCCAGCAGCTTTCCGGGACAGACAATCTATGGCTACACCTTC.

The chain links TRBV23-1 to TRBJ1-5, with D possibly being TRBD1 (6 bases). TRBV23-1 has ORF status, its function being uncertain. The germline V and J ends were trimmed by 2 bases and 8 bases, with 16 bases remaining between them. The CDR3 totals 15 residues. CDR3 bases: TGCGCCAGCAGTCAAAGGGGGGGGCTGGTAAAGCCCCAGCATTTT. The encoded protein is CASSQRGGLVKPQHF.

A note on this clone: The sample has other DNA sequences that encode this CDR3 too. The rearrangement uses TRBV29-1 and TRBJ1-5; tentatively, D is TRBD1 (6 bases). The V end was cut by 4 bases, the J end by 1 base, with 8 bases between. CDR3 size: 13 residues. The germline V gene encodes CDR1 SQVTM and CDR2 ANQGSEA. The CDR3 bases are TGCAGCGTTGCCAGGGGAAGCAATCAGCCCCAGCATTTT. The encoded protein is CSVARGSNQPQHF. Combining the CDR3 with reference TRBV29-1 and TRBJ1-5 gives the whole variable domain SAVISQKPSRDICQRGTSLTIQCQVDSQVTMMFWYRQQPGQSLTLIATANQGSEATYESGFVIDKFPISRPNLTFSTLTVSNMSPEDSSIYLCSVARGSNQPQHFGDGTRLSIL.

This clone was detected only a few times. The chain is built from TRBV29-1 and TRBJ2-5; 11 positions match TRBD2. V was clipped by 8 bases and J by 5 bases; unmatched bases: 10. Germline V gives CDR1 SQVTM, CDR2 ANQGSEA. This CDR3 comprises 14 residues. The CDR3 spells CSPGAGTSGETQYF. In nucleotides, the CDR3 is TGCAGCCCTGGTGCCGGGACTAGCGGCGAGACCCAGTACTTC.

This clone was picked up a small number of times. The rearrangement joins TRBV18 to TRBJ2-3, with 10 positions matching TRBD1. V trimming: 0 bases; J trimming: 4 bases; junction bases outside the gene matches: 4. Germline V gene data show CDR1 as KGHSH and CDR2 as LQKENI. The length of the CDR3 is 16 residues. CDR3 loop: CASSPPTGQGPDTQYF. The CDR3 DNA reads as TGTGCCAGCTCACCACCGACGGGACAGGGGCCAGATACGCAGTATTTT.

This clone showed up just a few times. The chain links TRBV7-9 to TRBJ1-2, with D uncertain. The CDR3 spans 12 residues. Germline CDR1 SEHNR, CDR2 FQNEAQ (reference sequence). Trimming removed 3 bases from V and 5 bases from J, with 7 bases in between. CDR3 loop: CASSFDGYGYTF. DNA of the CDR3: TGTGCCAGCAGCTTTGACGGGTATGGCTACACCTTC.

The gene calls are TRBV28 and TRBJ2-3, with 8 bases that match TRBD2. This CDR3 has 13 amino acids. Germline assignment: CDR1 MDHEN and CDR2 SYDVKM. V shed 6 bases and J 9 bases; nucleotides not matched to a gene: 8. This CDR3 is CASSPKAGVTQYF. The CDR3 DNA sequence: TGTGCCAGCAGCCCCAAAGCGGGGGTCACGCAGTATTTT.

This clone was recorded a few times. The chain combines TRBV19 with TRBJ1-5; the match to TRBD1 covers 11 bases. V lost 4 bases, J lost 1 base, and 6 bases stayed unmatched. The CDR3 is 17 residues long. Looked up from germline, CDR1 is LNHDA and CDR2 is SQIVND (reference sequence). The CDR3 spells CASSTPDRGRSNQPQHF. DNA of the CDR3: TGTGCCAGTAGTACCCCGGACAGGGGGCGAAGCAATCAGCCCCAGCATTTT. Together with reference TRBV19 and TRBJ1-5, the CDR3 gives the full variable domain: DGGITQSPKYLFRKEGQNVTLSCEQNLNHDAMYWYRQDPGQGLRLIYYSQIVNDFQKGDIAEGYSVSREKKESFPLTVTSAQKNPTAFYLCASSTPDRGRSNQPQHFGDGTRLSIL.

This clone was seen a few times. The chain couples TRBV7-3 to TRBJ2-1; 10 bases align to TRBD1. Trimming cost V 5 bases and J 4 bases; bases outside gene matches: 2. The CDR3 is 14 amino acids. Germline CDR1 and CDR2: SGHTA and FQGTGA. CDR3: CASSPGQGYNEQFF. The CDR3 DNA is TGTGCCAGCAGCCCGGGACAGGGGTACAATGAGCAGTTCTTC.

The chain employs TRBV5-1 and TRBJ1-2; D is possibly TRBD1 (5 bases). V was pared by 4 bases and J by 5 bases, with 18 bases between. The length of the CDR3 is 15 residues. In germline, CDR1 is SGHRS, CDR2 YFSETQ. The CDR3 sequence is CASSDGGSEEYGYTF. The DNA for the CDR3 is TGCGCCAGCAGCGATGGGGGGTCTGAGGAGTATGGCTACACCTTC.

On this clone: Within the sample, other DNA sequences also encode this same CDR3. For the CDR3, the DNA is TGTGCCAGCAGTTGGGACAGGGGATACGAGCAGTACTTC. Translation: CASSWDRGYEQYF. The V and J genes are TRBV6-5 and TRBJ2-7; TRBD1 aligns across 10 bases. Per the germline V gene, CDR1 is MNHEY and CDR2 is SVGAGI. Trimming cost V 4 bases and J 4 bases; bases outside gene matches: 1. The CDR3 consists of 13 residues.

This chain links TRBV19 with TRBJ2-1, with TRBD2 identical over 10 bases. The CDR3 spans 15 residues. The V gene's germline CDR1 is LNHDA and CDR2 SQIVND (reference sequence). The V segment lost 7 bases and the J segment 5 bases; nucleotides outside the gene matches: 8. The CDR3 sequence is CASNPGLAPNNEQFF. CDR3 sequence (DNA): TGTGCCAGTAATCCGGGACTAGCGCCAAACAATGAGCAGTTCTTC.

The CDR3, as DNA: TGCAGTGCCAAGAGGCCCTACGAGCAGTACTTC. Its translation is CSAKRPYEQYF. This chain links TRBV20-1 with TRBJ2-7, with D unclear. Germline loops: CDR1 DFQATT, CDR2 SNEGSKA (reference sequence). The CDR3 has 11 amino acids. The V and J ends lost 6 bases and 2 bases respectively, with 8 bases between them.

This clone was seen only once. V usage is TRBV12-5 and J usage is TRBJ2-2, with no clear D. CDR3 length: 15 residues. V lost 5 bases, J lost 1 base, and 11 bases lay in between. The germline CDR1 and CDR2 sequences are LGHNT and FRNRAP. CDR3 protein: CASGHLNRNTGELFF. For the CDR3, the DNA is TGTGCTAGTGGTCACCTTAACAGGAACACCGGGGAGCTGTTTTTT.

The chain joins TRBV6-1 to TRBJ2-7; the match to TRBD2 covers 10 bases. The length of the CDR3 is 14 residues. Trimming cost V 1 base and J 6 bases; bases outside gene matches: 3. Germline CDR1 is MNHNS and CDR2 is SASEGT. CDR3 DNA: TGTGCCAGCAGTGAAGTAGCGGGAGGTTCCGAGCAGTACTTC. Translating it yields CASSEVAGGSEQYF.

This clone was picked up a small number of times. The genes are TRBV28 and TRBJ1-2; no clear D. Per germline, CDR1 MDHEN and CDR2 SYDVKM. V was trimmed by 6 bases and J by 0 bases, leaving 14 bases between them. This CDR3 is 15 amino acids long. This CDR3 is CASRLPEGSNYGYTF. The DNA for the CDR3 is TGTGCCAGCAGGTTACCCGAGGGCTCTAACTATGGCTACACCTTC.